This is a list of T cell receptor beta chains from one sample in a study of cytomegalovirus exposure and HLA in healthy donors. Here immunoSEQ multiplex PCR was the method, and the copy in TCRdb shows in-frame clones only, minus some. The sample gives 150,000 or so clones, about 95% of which show up once; less than 2% is in the top ten. Sequenced material: PBMCs. The source is a man younger than 30 in good health and CMV-seropositive. CDR3s include the opening cysteine and the closing phenylalanine or tryptophan. The order of the fields is CDR3 protein, CDR3 DNA, clone size, D gene, V gene, J gene. D genes are given only for firm matches. Size values are once, few and many counts, or a class for expanded clones, and some rows have none.

CASSPSAIDPYNEQFF	TGTGCCAGCAGCCCTAGCGCAATCGACCCCTACAATGAGCAGTTCTTC	NA	NA	TRBV7-3	TRBJ2-1
CATSRDRGLNTEAFF	TGTGCCACCAGCAGAGATCGGGGTCTTAACACTGAAGCTTTCTTT	NA	NA	TRBV15	TRBJ1-1
CASSRGFETQYF	TGTGCCAGCAGTCGGGGGTTTGAGACCCAGTACTTC	NA	NA	TRBV28	TRBJ2-5
CASSGARATAGYTF	TGTGCCAGCAGTGGGGCCAGGGCAACCGCTGGCTACACCTTC	NA	NA	TRBV2	TRBJ1-2
CASRLGTVYEQFF	TGTGCCAGCAGGCTTGGGACTGTGTATGAGCAGTTCTTC	NA	NA	TRBV28	TRBJ2-1
CASSPNANYGYTF	TGTGCCAGCAGCCCTAACGCCAACTATGGCTACACCTTC	NA	NA	TRBV28	TRBJ1-2
CASRGTGVTGELFF	TGTGCCAGCAGAGGGACAGGGGTCACCGGGGAGCTGTTTTTT	NA	TRBD1	TRBV2	TRBJ2-2
CASRPGQEGYGYTF	TGTGCCAGCAGACCCGGACAGGAGGGCTATGGCTACACCTTC	NA	TRBD1	TRBV7-6	TRBJ1-2
CASSGGQDGNTEAFF	TGTGCCAGCAGCGGGGGACAGGATGGGAACACTGAAGCTTTCTTT	NA	TRBD1	TRBV5-4	TRBJ1-1
CASSGLNLNEQFF	TGTGCCAGCAGCGGACTAAATTTAAATGAGCAGTTCTTC	NA	NA	TRBV5-6	TRBJ2-1
CASRSDRGEYNEQFF	TGTGCCAGCAGATCTGACAGGGGAGAATACAATGAGCAGTTCTTC	NA	TRBD1	TRBV7-8	TRBJ2-1
CASSQADGSSQEQFF	TGTGCCAGCAGCCAGGCGGATGGGTCGTCTCAGGAGCAGTTCTTC	NA	NA	TRBV16	TRBJ2-1
CSAGQNYEQYF	TGCAGCGCCGGACAGAACTACGAGCAGTACTTC	NA	NA	TRBV29-1	TRBJ2-7
CASSQGAGVQEQYF	TGCGCCAGCAGCCAAGGGGCAGGGGTTCAGGAGCAGTACTTC	NA	NA	TRBV4-1	TRBJ2-7
CASSPPGTGSQETQYF	TGTGCCAGCAGCCCTCCCGGGACAGGTTCACAAGAGACCCAGTACTTC	NA	TRBD1	TRBV7-8	TRBJ2-5
CASSVVAVGTDTQYF	TGTGCCAGCAGCGTAGTCGCGGTGGGCACAGATACGCAGTATTTT	NA	NA	TRBV9	TRBJ2-3
CASKRPDRGPEQYF	TGTGCCAGCAAACGTCCGGACAGGGGGCCCGAGCAGTACTTC	NA	TRBD1	TRBV2	TRBJ2-7
CASSSSSGPSYEQYF	TGCGCCAGCAGCTCATCTAGCGGTCCCTCCTACGAGCAGTACTTC	NA	TRBD2	TRBV5-1	TRBJ2-7
CASSEALRGLLAGKNEQFF	TGTGCCAGCAGTGAAGCGCTTCGGGGTTTACTAGCGGGGAAAAATGAGCAGTTCTTC	NA	TRBD2	TRBV6-1	TRBJ2-1
CASSQDNRANTEAFF	TGCGCCAGCAGCCAAGACAACAGGGCCAACACTGAAGCTTTCTTT	NA	NA	TRBV4-1	TRBJ1-1
CASSPSSSGNIQYF	TGTGCCAGCAGCCCCTCATCTTCCGGAAACATTCAGTACTTC	NA	NA	TRBV11-2	TRBJ2-4
CASSIWGTGDTQYF	TGCGCCAGCAGCATATGGGGTACAGGAGATACGCAGTATTTT	NA	NA	TRBV5-1	TRBJ2-3
CASSATGEWDTQYF	TGTGCCAGCAGCGCGACAGGGGAATGGGATACGCAGTATTTT	once	TRBD1	TRBV7-8	TRBJ2-3
CASSLFYRGLGNEQFF	TGTGCCAGCAGCTTATTTTACAGGGGGCTAGGTAATGAGCAGTTCTTC	NA	TRBD1	TRBV13	TRBJ2-1